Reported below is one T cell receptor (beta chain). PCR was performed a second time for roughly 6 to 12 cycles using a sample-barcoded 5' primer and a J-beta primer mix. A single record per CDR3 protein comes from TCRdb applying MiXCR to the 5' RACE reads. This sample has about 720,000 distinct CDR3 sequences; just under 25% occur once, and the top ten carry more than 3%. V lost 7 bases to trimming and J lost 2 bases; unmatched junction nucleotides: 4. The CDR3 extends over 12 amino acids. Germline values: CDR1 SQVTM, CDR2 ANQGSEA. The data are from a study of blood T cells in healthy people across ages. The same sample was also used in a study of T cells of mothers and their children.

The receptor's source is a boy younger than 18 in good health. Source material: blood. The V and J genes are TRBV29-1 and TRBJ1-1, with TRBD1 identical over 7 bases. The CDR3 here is CSGAGGNTEAFF. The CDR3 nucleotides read TGCAGCGGTGCAGGGGGAAACACTGAAGCTTTCTTT.